This T cell receptor beta chain originates from a study of blood T cell repertoires in COVID-19. Method: immunoSEQ multiplex PCR; TCRdb's copy keeps in-frame clones and lacks some. The profile shows 40,000 to 50,000 clones, just over 85% of them singletons. This clonotype was sampled from an elderly woman with acute or convalescent COVID-19. Sequencing input: peripheral blood.

CDR3 coding DNA: TGTGCCAGCAGCTTGGCCGACAGAAACAATCAGCCCCAGCATTTT. Amino acids: CASSLADRNNQPQHF. J is TRBJ1-5 and V is TRBV5-5, with a possible D match to TRBD1 (5 bases). Germline CDR1 is SGHKS and CDR2 is YYEKEE (reference sequence). The CDR3 runs to 15 residues. V shed 0 bases and J shed 3 bases, with 10 bases lying between them.